These T cell receptor beta chains were read from a single sample in a study of T cells in Graves' hyperthyroidism and ophthalmopathy. A single record per CDR3 protein comes from TCRdb applying MiXCR to the multiplex PCR reads. The table includes about 110,000 distinct CDR3 sequences, approximately 15% detected once. Sequenced material: blood. These receptors were obtained from a woman in her forties or fifties with Graves' hyperthyroidism. Both conserved end residues are part of each CDR3. The D gene is left open where the match is weak. Size is omitted from some rows. Given values are once, few, many or a class for expanded clones.

J gene | D gene | clone size | V gene | CDR3 length | CDR3 protein | CDR3 DNA
TRBJ2-5 | TRBD1 | many | TRBV19 | 14 | CASRKQGAGETQYF | TGTGCCAGTAGGAAACAGGGGGCCGGGGAGACCCAGTACTTC
TRBJ1-1 | TRBD1 | - | TRBV10-3 | 12 | CASGTANTEAFF | TGTGCCTCGGGGACAGCGAACACTGAAGCTTTCTTT
TRBJ2-5 | - | many | TRBV5-1 | 14 | CASATPRGQETQYF | TGCGCCAGCGCCACCCCGCGGGGGCAGGAGACCCAGTACTTC
TRBJ1-1 | - | many | TRBV5-6 | 13 | CASSLQLNGEAFF | TGTGCCAGCAGCCTCCAATTGAACGGGGAAGCTTTCTTT
TRBJ1-4 | TRBD1 | many | TRBV7-2 | 14 | CASSQLRGRGKLFF | TGTGCCAGCAGCCAACTCAGGGGGCGCGGAAAACTGTTTTTT
TRBJ1-1 | - | many | TRBV28 | 14 | CASSLSGRRIEAFF | TGTGCCAGCAGTTTATCCGGGCGGAGAATCGAAGCTTTCTTT
TRBJ2-2 | - | few | TRBV7-3 | 13 | CASSLAITGELFF | TGTGCCAGCAGTCTAGCGATCACCGGGGAGCTGTTTTTT
TRBJ2-3 | TRBD2 | few | TRBV19 | 14 | CASSSAGGPDTQYF | TGTGCCAGTAGTTCTGCGGGAGGGCCAGATACGCAGTATTTT
TRBJ2-1 | - | many | TRBV7-8 | 18 | CASSLAPVGWSSYNEQFF | TGTGCCAGCAGCTTAGCCCCCGTCGGCTGGAGCTCCTACAATGAGCAGTTCTTC
TRBJ1-2 | - | many | TRBV19 | 13 | CASSIQGDYGYTF | TGTGCCAGTAGTATTCAGGGAGACTATGGCTACACCTTC
TRBJ1-5 | - | many | TRBV2 | 15 | CASSAETGSNQPQHF | TGTGCCAGCAGTGCCGAGACAGGCTCCAATCAGCCCCAGCATTTT